The clone carrying this T cell receptor (beta chain) showed up many times. What it binds is not known. Amplification of TCR alpha and beta CDR3 regions from RNA used iRepertoire nested multiplex PCR. Tissue mRNA or PBMC total RNA, 100-400 ng, went into one-step reverse transcription and amplification. A single record per CDR3 protein comes from TCRdb applying MiXCR to the multiplex PCR reads. Of more than 95,000 distinct CDR3 sequences in the sample, roughly 24% were seen once. The CDR3 is 13 amino acids. V lost 3 bases and J lost 5, with 11 bases in between. The germline V gene has CDR1 SGHDN and CDR2 FVKESK. The data belong to a study of glioma-infiltrating T cells. Study-level findings and limits: CDR3 overlap between tissue and blood was very small. Above-expected tissue-blood divergence occurred in all gliomas, most in low-grade ones.

The TCR sequence derives from a human donor with low-grade glioma or glioblastoma, undergoing nonglioma brain surgery, or in good health (not recorded which). The chain employs TRBV14 and TRBJ2-7; D remains unclear. Material for sequencing was glioma tissue, nonneoplastic brain tissue, or PBMCs (not recorded which). The chain's CDR3 is CASSQQVQHEQYF. DNA for the CDR3: TGTGCCAGCAGCCAGCAGGTTCAACACGAGCAGTACTTC.